The 29 T cell receptor beta chains below were found in one sample sequenced in a study of T cell responses to AZD1222 COVID-19 vaccine. The repertoire was sequenced with immunoSEQ multiplex PCR; TCRdb's copy has only in-frame clones and lacks some. The repertoire consists of roughly 120,000 clones, with about 88% occurring once and the leading ten covering 3%. Sequenced here: peripheral blood, sampled 28 days after the second AZD1222 dose. The source of these receptors is an adult who received the AZD1222 COVID-19 vaccine.

In its sample, this clone was seen once. V usage is TRBV5-1 and J usage is TRBJ2-5, with TRBD2 matching 14 bases. The CDR3 consists of 16 residues. CDR1 SGHRS and CDR2 YFSETQ come from the germline V gene. The J segment lost 2 bases and the V segment lost 0 bases, leaving 0 bases of the junction unmatched. The CDR3 loop reads CASSLGLAGGQETQYF. In DNA, the CDR3 is TGCGCCAGCAGCTTGGGACTAGCGGGGGGGCAAGAGACCCAGTACTTC.

The sample holds one count of this clone. This chain connects TRBV28 to TRBJ2-5, with 8 nucleotides matching TRBD2. The CDR3 has 14 amino acids. The J segment lost 2 bases and the V segment lost 6 bases, leaving 5 bases of the junction unmatched. Germline V CDR1 and CDR2: MDHEN, SYDVKM. The CDR3 sequence is CASSPGLAQETQYF. Written as DNA, the CDR3 is TGTGCCAGCAGCCCCGGACTAGCTCAAGAGACCCAGTACTTC.

The chain is built from TRBV11-2 and TRBJ2-5; 7 nucleotides line up with TRBD1. The CDR3 runs 14 residues. The germline gives CDR1 SGHAT, CDR2 FQNNGV. V gave up 5 bases and J gave up 1 base; unmatched junction bases: 4. The CDR3 DNA sequence: TGTGCCAGCAGCGTAACAGGGGTCCAAGAGACCCAGTACTTC. It encodes CASSVTGVQETQYF.

This clone appeared a few times. The genes are TRBV20-1 and TRBJ1-1, with TRBD1 as a possible D gene (5 bases). The V end was cut by 6 bases, the J end by 8 bases, with 13 bases between. Per the germline V gene, CDR1 is DFQATT and CDR2 is SNEGSKA (reference sequence). This CDR3 is built from 11 residues. The CDR3, as DNA: TGCAGTGCGCCTGACAGCGCAGAAGCTTTCTTT. Residues: CSAPDSAEAFF.

The chain has TRBV4-1 and TRBJ1-5, with D perhaps matching TRBD1 (5 bases). V lost 0 bases and J 9 bases, leaving 12 bases between the germline ends. There are 14 residues in the CDR3. The germline CDR1 and CDR2 sequences are MGHRA and YSYEKL. The CDR3 DNA sequence: TGCGCCAGCAGCCAAGAAGCCGGGACTGGGCCCCAGCATTTT. This sequence encodes CASSQEAGTGPQHF.

The genes are TRBV4-2 and TRBJ1-3; D remains ambiguous. The V end was cut by 2 bases, the J end by 0 bases, with 8 bases between. Germline V lookup: CDR1 LGHNA, CDR2 YNFKEQ. The CDR3 has 15 residues. Here the CDR3 reads CASSQPSYSGNTIYF. Written as DNA, the CDR3 is TGTGCCAGCAGCCAACCTTCTTACTCTGGAAACACCATATATTTT.

In this sample, this clone turned up once. The rearrangement links TRBV28 to TRBJ1-1; D ambiguous. Germline V gene sequence: CDR1 MDHEN, CDR2 SYDVKM. V lost 5 bases, J lost 1 base, and 8 bases lay in between. The CDR3 runs to 13 residues. CDR3: CASSRRPNTEAFF. For the CDR3, the DNA is TGTGCCAGCAGTCGACGCCCGAACACTGAAGCTTTCTTT.

The chain joins TRBV29-1 to TRBJ2-7, with D perhaps matching TRBD1 (5 bases). This CDR3 is 11 amino acids long. Germline V CDR1 and CDR2: SQVTM, ANQGSEA. Trimming removed 4 bases at V and 3 bases at J, with 7 bases between. As DNA, the CDR3 is TGCAGCGTTGTGCAGGGCTACGAGCAGTACTTC. It specifies CSVVQGYEQYF.

This clone was counted only a few times. The chain couples TRBV12-2 to TRBJ1-2; the table's D call of TRBD1 was not tested on the DNA. TRBV12-2 is a documented pseudogene. CDR3 length equals 19 residues. CDR3: CASRSPDTKVVDPNYGYTF. The CDR3 coding sequence is TGTGCAAGTCGTTCCCCGGACACCAAAGTAGTCGATCCTAACTATGGCTACACCTTC.

The chain couples TRBV7-2 to TRBJ1-2, with 10 bases matching TRBD1. Germline trimming cut 2 bases from V and 7 bases from J; bases unmatched to any gene: 4. The germline V gene encodes CDR1 SGHTA and CDR2 FQGNSA. The CDR3 is 14 amino acids. The CDR3 DNA reads TGTGCCAGCAGCTTATCCGGGACAGGGGTTGGCTACACCTTC. Translated: CASSLSGTGVGYTF.

This clone is a singleton in its sample. This rearrangement joins TRBV3-1 (or the pseudogene TRBV3-2) to TRBJ1-5; a possible D gene is TRBD1 (5 bases). The germline V gene encodes CDR1 LGHDT and CDR2 YNNKEL (reference sequence). This CDR3 comprises 12 residues. Between the trimmed V and J ends, which lost 4 bases and 9 bases, there was a span of 10 bases. DNA for the CDR3: TGTGCCAGCAGCCCCCTCGGGGGGCCCCAGCATTTT. This codes for CASSPLGGPQHF.

The chain recombines TRBV7-9 with TRBJ2-2; no definite D call. With 3 bases removed from V and 5 bases from J, the gap between germline ends came to 7 bases. The germline CDR1 and CDR2 sequences are SEHNR and FQNEAQ (reference sequence). The CDR3 spans 13 residues. The CDR3 spells CASSLTVTGELFF. The CDR3 coding sequence is TGTGCCAGCAGCTTGACGGTAACCGGGGAGCTGTTTTTT. Looking up the rest from reference TRBV7-9 and TRBJ2-2 gives the full variable domain: DTGVSQNPRHKITKRGQNVTFRCDPISEHNRLYWYRQTLGQGPEFLTYFQNEAQLEKSRLLSDRFSAERPKGSFSTLEIQRTEQGDSAMYLCASSLTVTGELFFGEGSRLTVL.

The rearrangement links TRBV28 to TRBJ1-1; 11 nucleotides agree with TRBD1. The germline V gene has CDR1 MDHEN and CDR2 SYDVKM. V lost 5 bases to trimming and J lost 10 bases; unmatched junction nucleotides: 6. The CDR3 runs 13 residues. CDR3 sequence: CASSVGQGGGAFF. CDR3 DNA sequence: TGTGCCAGCAGTGTGGGACAGGGGGGGGGAGCTTTCTTT.

The rearrangement uses TRBV5-1 and TRBJ1-6; TRBD1 might be the D (5 bases). There are 15 residues in the CDR3. Germline V lookup: CDR1 SGHRS, CDR2 YFSETQ. V was clipped by 6 bases and J by 6 bases, with 16 bases between them. Here the CDR3 DNA reads TGCGCCAGCACCCCCGGTTGGGGCCTTAATTCACCCCTCCACTTT. Translated: CASTPGWGLNSPLHF.

The CDR3 bases are TGTGCCATCAACTCTGGCGGGGGGGCCTCCTACGAGCAGTACTTC. Its protein is CAINSGGGASYEQYF. The rearrangement links TRBV10-3 to TRBJ2-7; 9 nucleotides line up with TRBD2. Per the germline V gene, CDR1 is ENHRY and CDR2 is SYGVKD. The CDR3 has 15 residues. The V and J ends lost 7 bases and 0 bases, in that order; junction bases with no gene match: 7.

The chain employs TRBV6-1 and TRBJ2-7; TRBD2 is a possible D gene (5 bases). This CDR3 region has 18 residues. V was trimmed by 1 base and J by 0 bases, leaving 19 bases between them. Germline-derived CDR1 and CDR2 are MNHNS and SASEGT. CDR3 nucleotides: TGTGCCAGCAGTGAAGGGTTCGGGCAGAGGGAGCTCTCCTACGAGCAGTACTTC. Protein: CASSEGFGQRELSYEQYF.

Written as DNA, the CDR3 is TGTGCCAGCTCTTCATCCCAGGTCCTCTCTGGAAACACCATATATTTT. It encodes CASSSSQVLSGNTIYF. The V call is TRBV18, the J call TRBJ1-3; D is undetermined. Trimming stripped 6 bases from V and 0 bases from J, with 15 bases between. The CDR3 runs to 16 residues. CDR1 and CDR2 (germline): KGHSH, LQKENI.

CDR3 loop: CASSPMGLGRALTEAFF. The CDR3 nucleotides read TGTGCCAGCAGTCCCATGGGGCTCGGCAGGGCCCTCACTGAAGCTTTCTTT. The rearrangement links TRBV28 to TRBJ1-1; TRBD1 is a possible D gene (5 bases). The V end lost 5 bases, the J end lost 4 bases, and 23 bases lay between the germline ends. The CDR3 is 17 amino acids. Germline CDR1 and CDR2: MDHEN and SYDVKM.

The rearrangement uses TRBV27 and TRBJ2-7; the D is unclear. This CDR3 contains 13 residues. Looked up from germline, CDR1 is MNHEY and CDR2 is SMNVEV (reference sequence). Trimming removed 5 bases at V and 7 bases at J, with 15 bases between. CDR3 DNA sequence: TGTGCCAGCAGTCCCTACTCACCGGTTGAGCAGTACTTC. Translated: CASSPYSPVEQYF.

CDR3 protein: CASSSEPSLEQFF. The CDR3 bases are TGTGCCAGCAGCTCCGAACCATCCCTGGAGCAGTTCTTC. J is TRBJ2-1 and V is TRBV5-4; D not certain. The germline V gene has CDR1 SGHNT and CDR2 YYREEE (reference sequence). Trimming left V 3 bases short and J 10 bases short, with 14 bases between. The CDR3 has 13 amino acids.

V and J are TRBV7-2 and TRBJ1-1; 12 nucleotides line up with TRBD1. The CDR3 is made up of 17 amino acids. V was pared by 5 bases and J by 5 bases, with 12 bases of the junction left unmatched. Germline lookup yields CDR1 SGHTA and CDR2 FQGNSA. The CDR3 loop reads CASSIVGGQGAATEAFF. For the CDR3, the DNA is TGTGCCAGCAGCATTGTTGGGGGACAGGGGGCGGCGACTGAAGCTTTCTTT.

The rearrangement links TRBV4-3 to TRBJ2-4, with D possibly being TRBD2 (5 bases). CDR3 length: 13 residues. The V end lost 4 bases, the J end lost 7 bases, and 11 bases lay between the germline ends. Germline V gene lookup returns CDR1 LGHNA and CDR2 YSLEER. DNA for the CDR3: TGCGCCAGCAGCCCCCGGGAAGGGAACATTCAGTACTTC. This sequence encodes CASSPREGNIQYF.

This rearrangement joins TRBV29-1 to TRBJ2-2; 11 bases agree with TRBD2. The CDR3 has 16 amino acids. V was pared by 4 bases and J by 0 bases, with 4 bases of the junction left unmatched. Germline V lookup: CDR1 SQVTM, CDR2 ANQGSEA. DNA for the CDR3: TGCAGCGTTGTCGCTAGCGGGGGGACGAACACCGGGGAGCTGTTTTTT. It specifies CSVVASGGTNTGELFF.

This chain joins TRBV5-1 and TRBJ2-3, with a weak D call TRBD1 (6 bases). The V gene lost 0 bases and the J gene lost 0 bases, with 8 bases spanning the gap. Germline V gives CDR1 SGHRS, CDR2 YFSETQ. The CDR3 has 15 amino acids. DNA of the CDR3: TGCGCCAGCAGCTTGGTAGGGGGTAGCACAGATACGCAGTATTTT. Protein: CASSLVGGSTDTQYF. The whole variable domain, filled in from reference TRBV5-1 and TRBJ2-3, reads KAGVTQTPRYLIKTRGQQVTLSCSPISGHRSVSWYQQTPGQGLQFLFEYFSETQRNKGNFPGRFSGRQFSNSRSEMNVSTLELGDSALYLCASSLVGGSTDTQYFGPGTRLTVL.

The chain uses TRBV5-1 and TRBJ2-1, with a possible D match to TRBD1 (5 bases). The V end lost 5 bases, the J end lost 2 bases, and 14 bases lay between the germline ends. The germline V gene has CDR1 SGHRS and CDR2 YFSETQ. CDR3 length: 15 residues. The CDR3 region is CASSLAGIPYNEQFF. In DNA form, the CDR3 reads TGCGCCAGCAGTCTGGCAGGGATTCCCTACAATGAGCAGTTCTTC. Full variable domain (rest looked up from reference TRBV5-1 and TRBJ2-1): KAGVTQTPRYLIKTRGQQVTLSCSPISGHRSVSWYQQTPGQGLQFLFEYFSETQRNKGNFPGRFSGRQFSNSRSEMNVSTLELGDSALYLCASSLAGIPYNEQFFGPGTRLTVL.

The chain joins TRBV2 to TRBJ1-6; 7 positions match TRBD1. The length of the CDR3 is 14 residues. J lost 10 bases, V lost 4 bases, and 7 bases had no gene match. The germline gives CDR1 SNHLY, CDR2 FYNNEI. The chain's CDR3 is CASSGDRKISPLHF. The CDR3 region has the DNA TGTGCCAGCAGTGGGGACAGAAAAATCTCACCCCTCCACTTT.

The rearrangement joins TRBV9 to TRBJ1-4, with D possibly TRBD1 on 5 matching bases. Trimming took off 3 bases at V and 8 bases at J, with 17 bases between the two ends. The germline gives CDR1 SGDLS, CDR2 YYNGEE. There are 15 residues in the CDR3. CDR3 loop: CASSGARTWGEKLFF. CDR3 in DNA: TGTGCCAGCAGCGGCGCCCGGACATGGGGGGAAAAACTGTTTTTT.

This rearrangement joins TRBV4-3 to TRBJ2-5; the D is unclear. The CDR3 sequence is 15 residues long. Trimming took 0 bases from V and 2 from J, leaving 10 bases between them. Germline V gene sequence: CDR1 LGHNA, CDR2 YSLEER. The CDR3 DNA sequence: TGCGCCAGCAGCCAAGACAGAGCCGGGCAAGAGACCCAGTACTTC. This encodes CASSQDRAGQETQYF.

This clone was seen a single time. The chain recombines TRBV24-1 with TRBJ1-4; D gene unclear. The CDR3 consists of 16 residues. CDR1 and CDR2 (germline): KGHDR, SFDVKD. Trimming cost V 0 bases and J 4 bases, with 11 bases left between them. In DNA, the CDR3 is TGTGCCACCAGTGATTTGAGGACCGGTTTTAATGAAAAACTGTTTTTT. Its translation is CATSDLRTGFNEKLFF.